This T cell receptor (beta chain) was recovered during a study of identical twins. Study-wide results and caveats: Zero-insertion analyses were open to partial confounding by invariant MAIT and iNKT cells. Out-of-frame sharing of TCR alpha in monozygotic twins was underestimated by models. Cross-sectional statistical analysis, not tracking of the same donors, underpinned the conclusions.

Template switching introduced a universal primer site, and the cDNA bore unique molecular identifiers. One entry per CDR3 protein, called by TCRdb with MiXCR from the 5' RACE reads. The sample records roughly 350,000 distinct CDR3 sequences, 8.5% to 10% being singletons. The CDR3 contains 16 residues. From germline, CDR1 is MNHEY and CDR2 SVGAGI. Germline trimming cut 0 bases from V and 3 bases from J; bases unmatched to any gene: 6. In regard to this clonotype: Its antigen is not known.

The sample consisted of naive T cells sorted from blood. The sequence was collected from a woman aged 45-60 years in good health. The chain couples TRBV6-5 to TRBJ2-3; 7 nucleotides line up with TRBD1. The chain's CDR3 is CASSYSSRGLTDTQYF. The CDR3 nucleotides are TGTGCCAGCAGTTACTCGAGCAGGGGGTTGACAGATACGCAGTATTTT.